One and the same sample provided the 6 T cell receptor beta chains below, sequenced in a study of blood T cell repertoires in COVID-19 (dated by TCRdb to the early 2020s). The library was produced with the immunoSEQ multiplex PCR assay. TCRdb re-hosts the immuneACCESS table, in-frame sequences only. Its copies lack some clones; in the studies checked, an unresolved V gene accounts for under half of them, and the cause for the rest is not known. The sample yields fewer than 250,000 clones; approximately 86% were counted once. 3% to 4% of the sample is held by the ten biggest clonotypes. Specimen: PBMCs or T cells enriched from blood (not recorded which). These receptors all come from a woman between 40 and 50 years old with acute COVID-19.

This sequence joins TRBV27 and TRBJ2-5; 9 bases line up with TRBD2. The V and J ends lost 3 bases and 9 bases, in that order; junction bases with no gene match: 5. This CDR3 has 13 residues. From germline, CDR1 is MNHEY and CDR2 SMNVEV (reference sequence). The CDR3 nucleotides are TGTGCCAGCAGTTTTGAGGTAGCGGGGGCCCAGTACTTC. Encoded protein: CASSFEVAGAQYF.

The rearrangement links TRBV4-1 to TRBJ2-3, with TRBD2 identical over 8 bases. The germline V gene has CDR1 MGHRA and CDR2 YSYEKL. This CDR3 is 17 amino acids long. V dropped 0 bases and J dropped 8; count of bases not matched to a gene: 13. This CDR3 reads CASSQEIAGRRRGTQYF. DNA for the CDR3: TGCGCCAGCAGCCAAGAGATAGCGGGAAGGAGGCGTGGTACGCAGTATTTT.

The chain is built from TRBV7-2 and TRBJ1-2; D gene ambiguous. The V gene lost 1 base and the J gene lost 4 bases, with 13 bases spanning the gap. This CDR3 is 15 amino acids long. CDR1 SGHTA and CDR2 FQGNSA come from the germline V gene. The CDR3 loop is CASSLDPLGGYGYTF. The CDR3 DNA is TGTGCCAGCAGCTTAGACCCCCTCGGCGGCTATGGCTACACCTTC. The full variable domain, its missing parts supplied by reference TRBV7-2 and TRBJ1-2, is GAGVSQSPSNKVTEKGKDVELRCDPISGHTALYWYRQSLGQGLEFLIYFQGNSAPDKSGLPSDRFSAERTGGSVSTLTIQRTQQEDSAVYLCASSLDPLGGYGYTFGSGTRLTVV.

The V and J genes are TRBV24-1 and TRBJ1-2, with D unclear. The CDR3 length is 13 residues. Looked up from germline, CDR1 is KGHDR and CDR2 is SFDVKD. Trimming took off 4 bases at V and 7 bases at J, with 12 bases between the two ends. CDR3 amino acids: CATSDRDRVGYTF. The CDR3 nucleotides are TGTGCCACCAGTGACCGAGATCGAGTTGGCTACACCTTC.

The chain couples TRBV27 to TRBJ2-5; possible D gene TRBD2, 6 bases. The ends were cut back, 6 bases at V and 6 bases at J, with 17 bases in the middle. This CDR3 has 14 amino acids. Germline V lookup: CDR1 MNHEY, CDR2 SMNVEV (reference sequence). The CDR3 DNA follows: TGTGCCAGCAGGGGACTCCCGGGCATAAAGACCCAGTACTTC. It translates to CASRGLPGIKTQYF.

J is TRBJ1-1 and V is TRBV28; no firm D call. Per germline, CDR1 MDHEN and CDR2 SYDVKM. The CDR3 totals 20 residues. Between the trimmed V and J ends, which lost 6 bases and 0 bases, there was a span of 29 bases. The CDR3 region is CASSPTPWNSITVMNTEAFF. CDR3 in DNA: TGTGCCAGCAGCCCTACCCCCTGGAACAGCATAACCGTCATGAACACTGAAGCTTTCTTT.